Described below is a single TCR beta chain sequence and its context. This sample is part of a study of cytomegalovirus exposure and HLA in healthy donors. Study summary: Roughly 180 million T cells yielded roughly 120 million unique TCR beta sequences, as an earlier analysis found.

Primers for the PCR totalled 60 Vbeta and 13 Jbeta. Clones were read by immunoSEQ multiplex PCR, and TCRdb kept only the in-frame ones, dropping some. The data hold about 160,000 clones, with less than 90% observed a single time. V shed 3 bases and J 7 bases; nucleotides not matched to a gene: 8. The V gene's germline CDR1 is KGHSH and CDR2 LQKENI. The CDR3 is 15 residues long. The sample taken for sequencing was PBMCs. The chain has TRBV18 and TRBJ2-1; 8 bases agree with TRBD1. The TCR originated in a woman aged 50 to 60 in good health and CMV-seropositive. CDR3 bases: TGTGCCAGCTCACCCCGGGACAGGCCTTGGAATGAGCAGTTCTTC. This sequence encodes CASSPRDRPWNEQFF.